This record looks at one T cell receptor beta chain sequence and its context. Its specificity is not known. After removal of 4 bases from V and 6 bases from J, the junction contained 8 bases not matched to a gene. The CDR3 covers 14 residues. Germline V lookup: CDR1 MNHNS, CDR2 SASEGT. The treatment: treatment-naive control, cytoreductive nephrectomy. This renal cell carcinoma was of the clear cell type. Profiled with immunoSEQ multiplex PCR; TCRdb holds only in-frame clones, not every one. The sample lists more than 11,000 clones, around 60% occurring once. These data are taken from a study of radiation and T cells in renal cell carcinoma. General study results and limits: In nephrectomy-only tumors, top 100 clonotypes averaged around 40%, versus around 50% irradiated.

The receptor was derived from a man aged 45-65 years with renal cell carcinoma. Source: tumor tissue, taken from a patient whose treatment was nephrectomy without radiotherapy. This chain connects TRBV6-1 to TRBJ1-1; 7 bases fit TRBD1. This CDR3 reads CASSGFDRAAEAFF. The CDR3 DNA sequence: TGTGCCAGCAGTGGGTTTGACAGGGCGGCTGAAGCTTTCTTT.